This T cell receptor beta chain was identified in a study of blood T cell repertoires in COVID-19 (dated by TCRdb to about 2020). Study-wide context: The collaborator samples originated in the United States, Italy and Spain and spanned the acute and convalescent phases of COVID-19. The prospective study material was composed of cDNA or gDNA derived from T cells, B-cell-depleted T cells, or PBMCs. Subjects who had been exposed to COVID-19, were actively infected with it, or had recovered from it provided the deeply sampled blood TCRbeta repertoires that made up the dataset. The repertoires were made available in a free public database intended to serve as a resource for research on the immune response to SARS-CoV-2. The samples were drawn from the first 160 participants of the ongoing ImmuneRACE study and from some 1,300 subjects provided by 6 global collaborators. The sample metadata nearly always contained a de-identified subject ID, COVID-19 status, age in years and sex. Where HLA class I and class II types were available, the types were taken from metadata supplied by the sample provider, not from assay-based typing.

The investigation overall reported the following: The quantity of clinical and demographic metadata differed by source and by participant and was supplied without curation.

A second Seattle source provided samples from volunteer blood donors who had recovered from COVID-19. Collaborating institutions collected whole blood in K2EDTA tubes following their own protocols. For TCRbeta analysis, collaborator samples were shipped as frozen whole blood, as isolated PBMCs, or as DNA extracted from either sample type. TCRbeta CDR3 regions were amplified from genomic DNA by means of the immunoSEQ Assay, a bias-controlled multiplex PCR. On the study's bioinformatics: Within the assay, amplification of reference gene primers was used to estimate how many nucleated cells each sample contained. To quantify the absolute abundance of each unique TCRbeta CDR3 rearrangement, sequence reads were collapsed and filtered. For each sample, productive Simpson clonality was calculated by taking the square root of Simpson's diversity index across productive rearrangements. The immuneACCESS repertoire file appears here via TCRdb, limited to in-frame rearrangements. These files lack a portion of the clones; in checked studies, under half of the deficit traces to unresolved V genes, and the cause of the others is not known. That table supplies the V and J calls and clone size; D and trimming were determined from the DNA. This sample has 200,000 to 250,000 clones in its table, and 84% of those were observed once. About 5.1% of the sample comes from the top ten.

The sample holds one count of this clone. What antigen it recognizes has not been identified. Base quality data are lacking; no much larger clone is found one base away. Inclusive of the bounding cysteine and phenylalanine, the CDR3 is 15 residues long. Left in the record is the CDR3 DNA by itself, 45 bases read in frame from the first base. Ends trimmed: V by 0 bases, J by 6 bases; bases unmatched to a gene: 7. Via the germline V gene, CDR1 is SGHRS and CDR2 YFSETQ. This TCR was sampled from a woman aged 55-75 years who had recovered from COVID-19. Sequenced material: peripheral blood. The chain employs TRBV5-1 and TRBJ1-1; a stretch of 8 junction bases matches TRBD1. The sequence in DNA is TGCGCCAGCAGCTTGGAGGGACAGGCAGTAGCTGAAGCTTTCTTT. Its product reads: CASSLEGQAVAEAFF. The CDR3 plus the reference TRBV5-1 and TRBJ1-1 genes for the other parts give the full variable domain: KAGVTQTPRYLIKTRGQQVTLSCSPISGHRSVSWYQQTPGQGLQFLFEYFSETQRNKGNFPGRFSGRQFSNSRSEMNVSTLELGDSALYLCASSLEGQAVAEAFFGQGTRLTVV.